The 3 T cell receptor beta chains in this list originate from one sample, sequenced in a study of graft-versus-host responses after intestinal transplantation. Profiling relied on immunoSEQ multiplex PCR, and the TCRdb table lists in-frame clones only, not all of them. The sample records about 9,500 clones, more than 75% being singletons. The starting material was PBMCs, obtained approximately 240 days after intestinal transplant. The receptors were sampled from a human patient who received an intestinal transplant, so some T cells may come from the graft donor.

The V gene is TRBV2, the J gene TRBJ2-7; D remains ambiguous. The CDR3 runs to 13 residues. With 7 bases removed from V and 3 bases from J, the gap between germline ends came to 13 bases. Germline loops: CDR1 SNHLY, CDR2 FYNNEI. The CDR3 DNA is TGTGCCAGCACCCTTAACCGGGTCTACGAGCAGTACTTC. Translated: CASTLNRVYEQYF.

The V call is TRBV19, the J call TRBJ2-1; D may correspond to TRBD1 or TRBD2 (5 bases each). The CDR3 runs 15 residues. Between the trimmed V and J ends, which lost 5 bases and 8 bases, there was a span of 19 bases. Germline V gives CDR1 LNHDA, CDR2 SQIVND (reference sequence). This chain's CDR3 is CASSLSGRLVDEQFF. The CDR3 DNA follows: TGTGCCAGTAGTTTGTCGGGACGCCTCGTCGATGAGCAGTTCTTC.

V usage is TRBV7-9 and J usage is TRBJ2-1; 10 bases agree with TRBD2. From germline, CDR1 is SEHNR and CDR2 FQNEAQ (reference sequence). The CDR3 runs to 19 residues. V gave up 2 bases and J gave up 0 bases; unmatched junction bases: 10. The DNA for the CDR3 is TGTGCCAGCAGCTTATCTAGCGGGAGTAGAGGTGACTCCTACAATGAGCAGTTCTTC. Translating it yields CASSLSSGSRGDSYNEQFF.